Each of the 28 T cell receptor beta chains below was sequenced from the same sample in a study of technical replicates of blood from a few donors. The method was immunoSEQ multiplex PCR; TCRdb's version includes in-frame clones alone and lacks a portion of them. The sample carries about 100,000 clones, approximately 94% recorded once. The sequencing sample was made of T cells isolated from PBMCs. These receptors all stem from a human donor in good health.

The chain joins TRBV7-9 to TRBJ2-5; D possibly corresponds to TRBD2 (5 bases). CDR3 size: 14 residues. Trimming cost V 1 base and J 5 bases, with 11 bases left between them. Germline V gene sequence: CDR1 SEHNR, CDR2 FQNEAQ (reference sequence). The CDR3 DNA sequence: TGTGCCAGCAGCTTAGAGGCTAGCTGGGAGACCCAGTACTTC. Amino acids: CASSLEASWETQYF. Based on the CDR3 plus reference TRBV7-9 and TRBJ2-5, the full variable domain is DTGVSQNPRHKITKRGQNVTFRCDPISEHNRLYWYRQTLGQGPEFLTYFQNEAQLEKSRLLSDRFSAERPKGSFSTLEIQRTEQGDSAMYLCASSLEASWETQYFGPGTRLLVL.

This clone occurred a few times. The chain carries TRBV5-4 and TRBJ1-2; TRBD1 aligns across 10 bases. Germline trimming cut 0 bases from V and 8 bases from J; bases unmatched to any gene: 4. CDR1 and CDR2 (germline): SGHNT, YYREEE (reference sequence). This CDR3 contains 14 residues. As DNA, the CDR3 is TGTGCCAGCAGCTTGGGACAGGGGGCCGGGGGCTACACCTTC. This sequence encodes CASSLGQGAGGYTF.

The V call is TRBV7-9, the J call TRBJ1-3; D is undetermined. The CDR3 is 16 residues long. Germline lookup yields CDR1 SEHNR and CDR2 FQNEAQ (reference sequence). V was cut by 2 bases and J by 4 bases, with 15 bases left in between. CDR3 residues: CASSLTVDREGNTIYF. CDR3 DNA: TGTGCCAGCAGCTTAACGGTAGACCGGGAGGGAAACACCATATATTTT.

The chain couples TRBV10-2 to TRBJ2-5; 11 positions agree with TRBD1. The CDR3 consists of 18 residues. Per germline, CDR1 WSHSY and CDR2 SAAADI. Trimming at V came to 2 bases and at J to 5 bases, leaving 13 bases not matched to a gene. CDR3 coding DNA: TGCGCCAGCAGTGAGGGACAGGGGGCCGATTGGAGGTGGGAGACCCAGTACTTC. Its translation: CASSEGQGADWRWETQYF.

This rearrangement joins TRBV28 to TRBJ1-2, with TRBD1 as a possible D gene (5 bases). The V gene lost 2 bases and the J gene lost 4 bases, with 11 bases spanning the gap. Germline CDR1 is MDHEN and CDR2 is SYDVKM. The CDR3 runs 14 residues. CDR3 amino acids: CASSLTAGIYGYTF. The CDR3, as DNA: TGTGCCAGCAGTTTAACTGCAGGGATCTATGGCTACACCTTC.

V usage is TRBV20-1 and J usage is TRBJ2-7; 7 bases are a match to TRBD2. The CDR3 is 11 residues long. The germline V gene encodes CDR1 DFQATT and CDR2 SNEGSKA (reference sequence). The V gene end was trimmed by 4 bases and the J gene end by 5 bases; junction bases not matched to a gene: 2. The CDR3 region is CSAMTSNEQYF. The CDR3 DNA is TGCAGTGCTATGACTAGCAACGAGCAGTACTTC.

This chain uses TRBV5-1 with TRBJ2-2, with 9 bases identical to TRBD2. Losses at the gene ends were 0 bases for V and 5 bases for J; bases not matched to a gene: 5. CDR1 SGHRS and CDR2 YFSETQ come from the germline V gene. The CDR3 totals 16 residues. The CDR3 DNA follows: TGCGCCAGCAGCTTGGTTCTAGCGGGGATGACCGGGGAGCTGTTTTTT. Its translation: CASSLVLAGMTGELFF.

V gene TRBV5-5 combines with J gene TRBJ1-1; TRBD1 is a possible D gene (5 bases). CDR3 length: 13 residues. CDR1 and CDR2 from the germline V gene are SGHKS and YYEKEE (reference sequence). Trimming left V 0 bases short and J 6 bases short, with 9 bases between. CDR3 sequence (DNA): TGTGCCAGCAGCTTGGTACAGGTACCTGAAGCTTTCTTT. It is translated as CASSLVQVPEAFF.

This clone was seen only once. The chain employs TRBV28 and TRBJ1-2; weak D call: TRBD1 (5 bases). The germline V gene has CDR1 MDHEN and CDR2 SYDVKM. The CDR3 contains 14 residues. V was pared by 4 bases and J by 1 base, with 10 bases between. The CDR3 spells CASSSTGYNYGYTF. CDR3 DNA sequence: TGTGCCAGCAGTTCCACAGGATATAACTATGGCTACACCTTC.

The chain links TRBV7-3 to TRBJ1-1; D perhaps matches TRBD1 (5 bases). The CDR3 covers 15 residues. Germline CDR1 reads SGHTA; CDR2 reads FQGTGA. The V end lost 2 bases, the J end lost 7 bases, and 17 bases lay between the germline ends. The CDR3 region is CASSLVIAGYGEAFF. The CDR3 DNA reads TGTGCCAGCAGCTTAGTCATAGCAGGGTACGGTGAAGCTTTCTTT.

J is TRBJ2-1 and V is TRBV11-3, with 8 bases identical to TRBD1. J lost 5 bases, V lost 4 bases, and 7 bases had no gene match. The CDR3 is 15 amino acids. CDR1 and CDR2 (germline): SGHNT, YENEEA. Here the CDR3 reads CASSYPDRADNEQFF. In nucleotides, the CDR3 is TGTGCCAGCAGCTACCCGGACAGGGCGGACAATGAGCAGTTCTTC.

This clone showed up just a few times. The V and J genes are TRBV9 and TRBJ1-1; a weak D match, TRBD1 (5 bases). V lost 0 bases to trimming and J lost 1 base, with 7 bases between them. The CDR3 loop spans 14 amino acids. CDR1 is SGDLS, CDR2 YYNGEE, per germline. CDR3 DNA: TGTGCCAGCAGCGTAGTCGGACAGAACACTGAAGCTTTCTTT. As protein: CASSVVGQNTEAFF.

This chain uses TRBV5-1 with TRBJ1-3; D not resolved. The V end was cut by 0 bases, the J end by 4 bases, with 11 bases between. CDR3 length: 15 amino acids. Germline V gene data show CDR1 as SGHRS and CDR2 as YFSETQ. The CDR3 here is CASSLVSEQGNTIYF. The CDR3 DNA reads as TGCGCCAGCAGCTTGGTTTCGGAGCAAGGAAACACCATATATTTT.

This clone has a single count. The chain carries TRBV5-1 and TRBJ1-4; D perhaps matches TRBD1 (6 bases). V lost 4 bases and J 8 bases, leaving 15 bases between the germline ends. The V gene's germline CDR1 is SGHRS and CDR2 YFSETQ. The length of the CDR3 is 14 residues. As DNA, the CDR3 is TGCGCCAGCAGCCCTGGGGCAAGGGGGGAAAAACTGTTTTTT. Translating it yields CASSPGARGEKLFF.

This sequence joins TRBV5-5 and TRBJ2-7; D is unresolved. The CDR3 has 14 residues. Trimming removed 2 bases from V and 0 bases from J, with 9 bases in between. CDR1 is SGHKS, CDR2 YYEKEE, per germline (reference sequence). In DNA form, the CDR3 reads TGTGCCAGCAGCTTTGTAGCCAGCTCCTACGAGCAGTACTTC. It codes for CASSFVASSYEQYF. Looking up the rest from reference TRBV5-5 and TRBJ2-7 gives the full variable domain: DAGVTQSPTHLIKTRGQQVTLRCSPISGHKSVSWYQQVLGQGPQFIFQYYEKEERGRGNFPDRFSARQFPNYSSELNVNALLLGDSALYLCASSFVASSYEQYFGPGTRLTVT.

This chain connects TRBV19 to TRBJ2-1; 11 bases fit TRBD2. Germline V gene sequence: CDR1 LNHDA, CDR2 SQIVND (reference sequence). This CDR3 region has 13 residues. J lost 9 bases, V lost 9 bases, and 7 bases had no gene match. The DNA of the CDR3 is TGTGCCAGACTAGCGGGAGAGTCTAGTGAGCAGTTCTTC. Its translation is CARLAGESSEQFF.

This chain's CDR3 is CASSPRGWVTEAFF. CDR3 nucleotides: TGTGCCAGCAGCCCCAGGGGATGGGTCACTGAAGCTTTCTTT. The chain couples TRBV27 to TRBJ1-1, with D maybe TRBD1 (6 bases). The CDR3 is 14 amino acids. V was pared by 6 bases and J by 4 bases, with 15 bases between. Germline V lookup: CDR1 MNHEY, CDR2 SMNVEV (reference sequence).

The CDR3 spells CSVEDSRHEQFF. DNA of the CDR3: TGCAGCGTTGAAGATTCCCGTCATGAGCAGTTCTTC. This rearrangement joins TRBV29-1 to TRBJ2-1; D ambiguous. Looked up from germline, CDR1 is SQVTM and CDR2 is ANQGSEA. The CDR3 totals 12 residues. The V gene lost 0 bases and the J gene lost 8 bases, with 8 bases spanning the gap.

This chain connects TRBV11-2 to TRBJ2-7; TRBD2 matches at 7 bases. CDR3 length: 16 residues. Looked up from germline, CDR1 is SGHAT and CDR2 is FQNNGV. V shed 1 base and J 3 bases; nucleotides not matched to a gene: 9. The CDR3: CASSLGLFLAVYEQYF. Written as DNA, the CDR3 is TGTGCCAGCAGCTTAGGTCTTTTCCTAGCGGTCTACGAGCAGTACTTC.

This chain connects TRBV5-1 to TRBJ2-7; weak D call: TRBD1 (6 bases). The CDR3 loop spans 15 amino acids. The germline gives CDR1 SGHRS, CDR2 YFSETQ. Trimming cost V 0 bases and J 5 bases, with 15 bases left between them. DNA of the CDR3: TGCGCCAGCAGCTTGGACGGACAGAGGGTCCACGAGCAGTACTTC. Translated, it gives CASSLDGQRVHEQYF.

This chain joins TRBV18 and TRBJ2-7; 9 nucleotides match TRBD2. The V gene end was trimmed by 6 bases and the J gene end by 0 bases; junction bases not matched to a gene: 3. This CDR3 is 14 amino acids long. From germline, CDR1 is KGHSH and CDR2 LQKENI. In DNA form, the CDR3 reads TGTGCCAGCTCGCCGACTAGCGGCTCCTACGAGCAGTACTTC. Translation: CASSPTSGSYEQYF.

This clone was seen a single time. This chain connects TRBV27 to TRBJ2-1, with D uncertain. Per the germline V gene, CDR1 is MNHEY and CDR2 is SMNVEV (reference sequence). Between the trimmed V and J ends, which lost 5 bases and 5 bases, there was a span of 16 bases. There are 15 residues in the CDR3. The CDR3 DNA follows: TGTGCCAGCAGTCTTAGGATACACCGGGACAATGAGCAGTTCTTC. Residues: CASSLRIHRDNEQFF.

The rearrangement uses TRBV6-1 and TRBJ2-7; D is possibly TRBD2 (5 bases). The germline gives CDR1 MNHNS, CDR2 SASEGT. The CDR3 is 15 amino acids. Trimming cost V 8 bases and J 4 bases, with 21 bases left between them. CDR3 in amino acids: CASLDWYGVSYEQYF. Written as DNA, the CDR3 is TGTGCCAGCCTAGACTGGTACGGGGTAAGTTACGAGCAGTACTTC.

The J gene is TRBJ2-3, the V gene TRBV4-1, with D possibly matching TRBD2 (6 bases). Germline V lookup: CDR1 MGHRA, CDR2 YSYEKL. This CDR3 spans 16 amino acids. V was trimmed by 0 bases and J by 6 bases, leaving 16 bases between them. The CDR3 DNA reads as TGCGCCAGCAGCCAAGATTGGACTATCCGGTCGGATACGCAGTATTTT. Translating it yields CASSQDWTIRSDTQYF.

CDR3 DNA: TGTGCCAGCAGCGCCACTAGCCAGGAGACCCAGTACTTC. Its translation: CASSATSQETQYF. The gene calls are TRBV9 and TRBJ2-5; D might be TRBD2 (6 bases). V lost 3 bases, J lost 5 bases, and 11 bases lay in between. CDR3 length: 13 amino acids. CDR1 SGDLS and CDR2 YYNGEE come from the germline V gene.

The chain couples TRBV6-4 to TRBJ2-7, with 9 bases aligning to TRBD1. The germline gives CDR1 MRHNA, CDR2 SNTAGT. This CDR3 is 16 amino acids long. Trimming cost V 2 bases and J 5 bases; bases outside gene matches: 10. CDR3 protein: CASSDLAGTGIHEQYF. The CDR3 DNA is TGTGCCAGCAGTGACCTCGCCGGGACAGGGATCCACGAGCAGTACTTC.

The V call is TRBV28, the J call TRBJ2-1; the match to TRBD2 covers 12 bases. Unmatched junction bases numbered 3, after V lost 10 bases and J lost 5 bases. Germline assignment: CDR1 MDHEN and CDR2 SYDVKM. This CDR3 has 13 residues. The CDR3 sequence: CAIRLAGDNEQFF. For the CDR3, the DNA is TGTGCCATCAGACTAGCGGGAGACAATGAGCAGTTCTTC.

The rearrangement joins TRBV27 to TRBJ1-1; 7 nucleotides align to TRBD1. J was trimmed by 4 bases and V by 5 bases; bases with no gene match: 4. The length of the CDR3 is 13 residues. CDR1 is MNHEY, CDR2 SMNVEV, per germline (reference sequence). CDR3 loop: CASSKTGSTEAFF. Here the CDR3 DNA reads TGTGCCAGCAGTAAGACAGGGAGCACTGAAGCTTTCTTT.